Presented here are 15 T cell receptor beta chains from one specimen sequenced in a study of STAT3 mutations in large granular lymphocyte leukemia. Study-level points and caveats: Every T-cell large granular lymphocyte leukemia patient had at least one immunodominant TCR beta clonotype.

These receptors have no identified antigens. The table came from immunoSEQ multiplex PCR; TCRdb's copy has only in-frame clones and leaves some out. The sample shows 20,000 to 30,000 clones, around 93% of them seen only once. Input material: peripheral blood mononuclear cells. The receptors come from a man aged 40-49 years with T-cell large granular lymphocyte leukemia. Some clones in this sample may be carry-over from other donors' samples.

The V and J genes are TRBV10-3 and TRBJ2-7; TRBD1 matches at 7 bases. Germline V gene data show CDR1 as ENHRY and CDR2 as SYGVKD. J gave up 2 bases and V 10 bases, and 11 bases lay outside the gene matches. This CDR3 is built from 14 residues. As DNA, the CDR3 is TGTGCCAGCAGCGACAGGGACGGGACCTACGAGCAGTACTTC. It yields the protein CASSDRDGTYEQYF.

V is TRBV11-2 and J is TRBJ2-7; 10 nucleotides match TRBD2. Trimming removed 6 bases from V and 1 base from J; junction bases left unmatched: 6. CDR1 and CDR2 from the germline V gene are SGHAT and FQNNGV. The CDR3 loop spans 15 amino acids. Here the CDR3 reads CASRPTSGVSYEQYF. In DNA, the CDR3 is TGTGCCAGCAGGCCCACTAGCGGGGTTTCCTACGAGCAGTACTTC.

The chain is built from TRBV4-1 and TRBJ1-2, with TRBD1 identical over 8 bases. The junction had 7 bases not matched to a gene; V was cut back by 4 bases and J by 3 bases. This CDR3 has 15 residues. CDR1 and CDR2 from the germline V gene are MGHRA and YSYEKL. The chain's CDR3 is CASSLTDRDYYGYTF. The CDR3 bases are TGCGCCAGCAGCCTTACGGACAGGGACTACTATGGCTACACCTTC.

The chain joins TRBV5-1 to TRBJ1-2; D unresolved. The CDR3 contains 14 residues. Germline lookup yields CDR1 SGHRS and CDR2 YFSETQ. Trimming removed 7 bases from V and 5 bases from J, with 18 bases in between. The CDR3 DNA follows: TGCGCCAGCCGGGGAACAGCCCTATCGTATGGCTACACCTTC. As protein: CASRGTALSYGYTF.

Written as DNA, the CDR3 is TGTGCCAGCAGCTTAGCCGAAGGAGGCCACGAGCAGTACTTC. Translating it yields CASSLAEGGHEQYF. This rearrangement joins TRBV13 to TRBJ2-7, with D possibly being TRBD2 (5 bases). The V and J ends lost 1 base and 5 bases respectively, with 12 bases between them. This CDR3 spans 14 amino acids. CDR1 and CDR2 from the germline V gene are PRHDT and FYEKMQ (reference sequence).

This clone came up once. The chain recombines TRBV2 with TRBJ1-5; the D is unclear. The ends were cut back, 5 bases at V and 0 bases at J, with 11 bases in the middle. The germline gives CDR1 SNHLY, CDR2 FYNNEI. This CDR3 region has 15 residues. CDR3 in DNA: TGTGCCAGCAGTCCCGGGCAGGCTAGCAATCAGCCCCAGCATTTT. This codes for CASSPGQASNQPQHF. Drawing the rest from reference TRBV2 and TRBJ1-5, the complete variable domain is EPEVTQTPSHQVTQMGQEVILRCVPISNHLYFYWYRQILGQKVEFLVSFYNNEISEKSEIFDDQFSVERPDGSNFTLKIRSTKLEDSAMYFCASSPGQASNQPQHFGDGTRLSIL.

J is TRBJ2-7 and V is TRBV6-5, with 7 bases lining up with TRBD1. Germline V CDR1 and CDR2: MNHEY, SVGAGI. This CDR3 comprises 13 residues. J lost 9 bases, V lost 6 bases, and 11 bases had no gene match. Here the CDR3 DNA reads TGTGCCAGCAGCCAACACCTTACAGGGGCGCAGTACTTC. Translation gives CASSQHLTGAQYF.

CDR3 in amino acids: CASSLSGQGINEQYF. CDR3 DNA sequence: TGTGCCAGCAGTTTATCCGGGCAGGGGATAAACGAGCAGTACTTC. The V gene is TRBV27, the J gene TRBJ2-7, with D possibly matching TRBD1 (6 bases). The V gene's germline CDR1 is MNHEY and CDR2 SMNVEV (reference sequence). This CDR3 has 15 residues. V dropped 0 bases and J dropped 5 bases, with 14 bases sitting between them.

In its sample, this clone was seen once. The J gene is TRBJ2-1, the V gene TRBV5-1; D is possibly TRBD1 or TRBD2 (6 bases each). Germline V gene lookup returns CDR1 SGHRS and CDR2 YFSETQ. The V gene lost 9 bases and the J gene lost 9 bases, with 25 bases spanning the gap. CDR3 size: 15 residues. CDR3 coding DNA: TGCGCCACAGCCAGACTAGGGGGACAAGGAGCTGAGCAGTTCTTC. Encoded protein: CATARLGGQGAEQFF.

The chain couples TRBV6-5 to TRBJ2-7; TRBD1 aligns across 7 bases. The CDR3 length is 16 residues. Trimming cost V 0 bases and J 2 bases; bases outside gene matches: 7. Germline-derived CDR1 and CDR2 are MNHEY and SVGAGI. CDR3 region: CASSYSGSGQPYEQYF. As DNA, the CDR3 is TGTGCCAGCAGTTACTCAGGGTCGGGACAGCCCTACGAGCAGTACTTC.

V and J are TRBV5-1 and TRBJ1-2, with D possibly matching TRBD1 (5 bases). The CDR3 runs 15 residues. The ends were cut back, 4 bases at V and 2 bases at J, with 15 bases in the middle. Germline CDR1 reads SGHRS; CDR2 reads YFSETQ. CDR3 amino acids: CASSTAGTSNYGYTF. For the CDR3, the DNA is TGCGCCAGCAGCACTGCAGGGACGTCCAACTATGGCTACACCTTC.

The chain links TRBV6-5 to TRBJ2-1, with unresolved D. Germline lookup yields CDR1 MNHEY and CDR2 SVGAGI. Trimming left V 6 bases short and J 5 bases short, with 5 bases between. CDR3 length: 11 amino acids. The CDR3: CASRSNNEQFF. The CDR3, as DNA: TGTGCCAGCAGATCTAACAATGAGCAGTTCTTC.

Here the CDR3 DNA reads TGTGCCAGCTCCCCTGCACGGCAGCTTTGGGGAAACACCATATATTTT. It specifies CASSPARQLWGNTIYF. V and J are TRBV18 and TRBJ1-3, with D unresolved. The germline V gene has CDR1 KGHSH and CDR2 LQKENI. Deletions cut 6 bases from V and 4 bases from J, with 19 bases between. This CDR3 region has 16 residues. Together with reference TRBV18 and TRBJ1-3, the CDR3 gives the full variable domain: NAGVMQNPRHLVRRRGQEARLRCSPMKGHSHVYWYRQLPEEGLKFMVYLQKENIIDESGMPKERFSAEFPKEGPSILRIQQVVRGDSAAYFCASSPARQLWGNTIYFGEGSWLTVV.

The CDR3 region has the DNA TGTGCCATCAGCGCGCCGATGACTAGCGGGGCCAACAATGAGCAGTTCTTC. This translates into CAISAPMTSGANNEQFF. The chain uses TRBV10-3 and TRBJ2-1; 11 bases match TRBD2. This CDR3 has 17 amino acids. Germline CDR1 is ENHRY and CDR2 is SYGVKD. Losses at the gene ends were 6 bases for V and 5 bases for J; bases not matched to a gene: 12.

CDR3 sequence reads: CASSYSIFSNQPQHF. The CDR3 DNA is TGTGCCAGCAGTTACTCGATATTTAGCAATCAGCCCCAGCATTTT. The J gene is TRBJ1-5, the V gene TRBV6-5; D is uncertain. In germline, CDR1 is MNHEY, CDR2 SVGAGI. V was trimmed by 0 bases and J by 0 bases, leaving 6 bases between them. This CDR3 region has 15 residues.